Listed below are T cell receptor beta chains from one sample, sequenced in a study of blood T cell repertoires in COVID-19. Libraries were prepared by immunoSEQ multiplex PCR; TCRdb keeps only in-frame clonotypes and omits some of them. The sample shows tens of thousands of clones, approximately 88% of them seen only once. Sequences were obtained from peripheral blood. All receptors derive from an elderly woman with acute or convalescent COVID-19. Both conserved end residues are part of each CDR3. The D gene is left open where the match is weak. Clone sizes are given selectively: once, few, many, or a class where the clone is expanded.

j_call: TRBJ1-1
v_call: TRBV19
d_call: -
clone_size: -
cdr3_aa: CASSIVGVANTEAFF
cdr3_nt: TGTGCCAGTAGTATAGTAGGGGTCGCGAACACTGAAGCTTTCTTT

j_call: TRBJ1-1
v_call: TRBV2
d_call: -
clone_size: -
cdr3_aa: CASSERGTEAFF
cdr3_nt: TGTGCCAGCAGTGAACGGGGCACTGAAGCTTTCTTT

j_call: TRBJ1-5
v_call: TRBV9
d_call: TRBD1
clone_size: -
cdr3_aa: CASSSSSDRLRNQPQHF
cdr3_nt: TGTGCCAGCAGCTCTTCCTCGGACAGGTTAAGGAATCAGCCCCAGCATTTT

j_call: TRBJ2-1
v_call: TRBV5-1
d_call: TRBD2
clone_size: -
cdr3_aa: CASSLDLAGGGGNEQFF
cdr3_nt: TGCGCCAGCAGCTTGGATCTAGCGGGAGGGGGAGGTAATGAGCAGTTCTTC

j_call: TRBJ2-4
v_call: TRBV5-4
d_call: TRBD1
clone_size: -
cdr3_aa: CASSLVGQGAKNIQYF
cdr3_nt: TGTGCCAGCAGCTTGGTGGGACAGGGGGCCAAAAACATTCAGTACTTC

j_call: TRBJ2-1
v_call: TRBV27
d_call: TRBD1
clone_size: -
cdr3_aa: CASSPQVTGVNEQFF
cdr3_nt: TGTGCCAGCAGTCCCCAGGTGACAGGGGTCAATGAGCAGTTCTTC

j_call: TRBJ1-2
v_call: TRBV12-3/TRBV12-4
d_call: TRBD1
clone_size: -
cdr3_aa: CASRGQSNYGYTF
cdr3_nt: TGTGCCAGCAGGGGACAGAGTAACTATGGCTACACCTTC

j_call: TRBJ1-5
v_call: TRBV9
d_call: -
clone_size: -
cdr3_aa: CASSAAPTGNQPQHF
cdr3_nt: TGTGCCAGCAGCGCGGCCCCGACAGGCAATCAGCCCCAGCATTTT

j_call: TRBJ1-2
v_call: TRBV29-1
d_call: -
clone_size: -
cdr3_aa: CSVDKGSGGYTF
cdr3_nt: TGCAGCGTTGATAAGGGATCGGGGGGCTACACCTTC

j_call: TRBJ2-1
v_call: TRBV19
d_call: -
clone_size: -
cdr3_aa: CASSIVKQFSYNEQFF
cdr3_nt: TGTGCCAGTAGTATTGTAAAACAATTCTCCTACAATGAGCAGTTCTTC

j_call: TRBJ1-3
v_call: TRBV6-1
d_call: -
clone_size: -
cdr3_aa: CASSEWEIAGNTIYF
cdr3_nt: TGTGCCAGCAGTGAATGGGAGATTGCTGGAAACACCATATATTTT

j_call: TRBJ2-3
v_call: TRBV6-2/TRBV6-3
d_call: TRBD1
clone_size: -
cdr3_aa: CASNPPRQGASMDTQYF
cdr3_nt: TGTGCCAGCAACCCCCCGAGACAGGGGGCGAGTATGGATACGCAGTATTTT

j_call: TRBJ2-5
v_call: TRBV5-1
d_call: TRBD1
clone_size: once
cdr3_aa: CASSWGTGVETQYF
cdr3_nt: TGCGCCAGCAGCTGGGGTACAGGGGTGGAGACCCAGTACTTC

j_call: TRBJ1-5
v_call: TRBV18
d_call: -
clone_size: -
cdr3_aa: CASSPRQINQPQHF
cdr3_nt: TGTGCCAGCTCACCAAGACAGATTAATCAGCCCCAGCATTTT

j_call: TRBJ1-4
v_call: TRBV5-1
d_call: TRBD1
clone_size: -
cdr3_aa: CASSLGQGTLTNEKLFF
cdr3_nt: TGCGCCAGCAGCTTGGGACAGGGGACTTTAACTAATGAAAAACTGTTTTTT

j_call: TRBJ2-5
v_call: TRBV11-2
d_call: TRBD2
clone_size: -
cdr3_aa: CASSLLGRERFEETQYF
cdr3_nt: TGTGCCAGCAGCTTATTGGGGCGGGAGAGGTTTGAAGAGACCCAGTACTTC

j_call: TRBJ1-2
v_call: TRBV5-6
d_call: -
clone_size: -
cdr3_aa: CASSEYTNSYGYTF
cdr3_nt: TGTGCCAGCAGCGAATATACGAATAGCTATGGCTACACCTTC

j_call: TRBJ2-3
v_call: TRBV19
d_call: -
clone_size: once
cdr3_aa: CASSLQAGDGTDTQYF
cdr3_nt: TGTGCCAGTAGTCTCCAAGCGGGCGACGGAACAGATACGCAGTATTTT

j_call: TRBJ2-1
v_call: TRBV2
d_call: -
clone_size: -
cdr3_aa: CASTLELLSYNEQFF
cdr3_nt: TGTGCCAGCACTTTAGAACTTCTCTCCTACAATGAGCAGTTCTTC

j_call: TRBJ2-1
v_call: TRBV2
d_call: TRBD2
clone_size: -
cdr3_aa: CASRGSGSLNEQFF
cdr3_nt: TGTGCCAGCAGAGGTAGCGGGAGCCTGAATGAGCAGTTCTTC

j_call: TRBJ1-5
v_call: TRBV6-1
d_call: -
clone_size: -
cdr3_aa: CASSEAGGNQPQHF
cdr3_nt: TGTGCCAGCAGTGAAGCCGGGGGCAATCAGCCCCAGCATTTT

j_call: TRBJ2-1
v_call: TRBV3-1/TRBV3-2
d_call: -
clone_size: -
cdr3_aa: CASSQREYNEQFF
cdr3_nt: TGTGCCAGCAGCCAACGAGAGTACAATGAGCAGTTCTTC